This is a list of T cell receptor beta chains from one sample in a study of T cell repertoires in cytomegalovirus infection. Which antigens these TCRs recognize remains unknown. TCRdb recomputed calls from the reads with MiXCR, one row per CDR3 protein. Here the sample spans over 45,000 distinct CDR3 sequences, about a fifth being singletons. The specimen comprised CD8+ T cells from cultured PBMCs, sampled from culture after CMV antigen stimulation. The receptors shown here come from a human donor in good health (CMV status not recorded). Some clones in this sample may be carry-over from other donors' samples. CDR3s include the opening cysteine and the closing phenylalanine or tryptophan. The D gene is left open where the match is weak. For some rows the clone size is stated as once, few or many, or as a class when expanded; others skip it.

>few|-|TRBV10-1|TRBJ1-5
TGCGCCAGCAGCACATACATGGGGGGCAATCAGCCCCAGCATTTT
CASSTYMGGNQPQHF
>few|-|TRBV12-3/TRBV12-4|TRBJ2-1
TGTGCCAGCAGTTCTGGGCTAGGGATGGTTTACAATGAGCAGTTCTTC
CASSSGLGMVYNEQFF
>-|-|TRBV6-8|TRBJ2-1
TGTGCCAGCAGTTACGGGGCGAGCTCCTACAATGAGCAGTTCTTC
CASSYGASSYNEQFF
>many|TRBD1|TRBV7-2|TRBJ1-6
TGTGCCAGCAGCCGGATCGCCGGGACAGGAGGGTCACCACTCCACTTT
CASSRIAGTGGSPLHF
>-|TRBD2|TRBV7-9|TRBJ2-1
TGTGCCAGCAGCCCCCGTAGGTCCCTAGCGGGATGGCATGAGCAGTTCTTC
CASSPRRSLAGWHEQFF
>few|-|TRBV28|TRBJ2-5
TGTGCCAGCAGACTCGAGCCGGGCACCCAAGAGACCCAGTACTTC
CASRLEPGTQETQYF
>few|-|TRBV19|TRBJ2-2
TGTGCCACTTCTGGGGGGAACACCGGGGAGCTGTTTTTT
CATSGGNTGELFF
>-|-|TRBV12-3/TRBV12-4|TRBJ2-3
TGTGCCAGCAGCCTGGCTTTACCTACGCAGTATTTT
CASSLALPTQYF
>few|-|TRBV7-2|TRBJ2-7
TGTGCCAGCAGCCGTGGACAGAACTACGAGCAGTACTTC
CASSRGQNYEQYF
>few|TRBD2|TRBV9|TRBJ2-3
TGTGCCAGCAGCGCACCGGGACTAGCTCCAGATACGCAGTATTTT
CASSAPGLAPDTQYF
>once|-|TRBV2|TRBJ2-4
TGTGCCAGCAATTGGGGCGGGTATACCAAAAACATTCAGTACTTC
CASNWGGYTKNIQYF
>few|-|TRBV6-5|TRBJ2-2
TGTGCCAGCAGTCCCTCACTAGGGGACACCGGGGAGCTGTTTTTT
CASSPSLGDTGELFF
>few|-|TRBV27|TRBJ1-2
TGTGCCAGCAGTCCATCAGGGAGAGGTAACGGCTACACCTTC
CASSPSGRGNGYTF
>few|-|TRBV4-1|TRBJ1-3
TGCGCCAGCAGCCTTATTCCCGGGACGGCTGGAAACACCATATATTTT
CASSLIPGTAGNTIYF
>few|-|TRBV12-3/TRBV12-4|TRBJ1-3
TGTGCCAGCAGTTCTATCGGACTTTCGGACACCATATATTTT
CASSSIGLSDTIYF
>few|-|TRBV7-2|TRBJ2-3
TGTGCCAGCAGCTACCTGACAGACCTCACAGATACGCAGTATTTT
CASSYLTDLTDTQYF
>few|-|TRBV28|TRBJ2-7
TGTGCCAGCAGCCTCGGGGACGGGGGCTCACACTCCTACGAGCAGTACTTC
CASSLGDGGSHSYEQYF
>few|TRBD1|TRBV7-6|TRBJ2-7
TGTGCCAGCAGCTTAAGTCCCGGACAGGAAGAGCAGTACTTC
CASSLSPGQEEQYF
>-|TRBD1|TRBV7-2|TRBJ1-5
TGTGCCAGCAGCTTCCGGGACAGGGTGGCTCAGCCCCAGCATTTT
CASSFRDRVAQPQHF
>-|-|TRBV7-2|TRBJ2-1
TGTGCCAGCAGCTTAGGGGCCAATGAGCAGTTCTTC
CASSLGANEQFF
>-|-|TRBV2|TRBJ2-1
TGTGCCAGCAGTGGCCACCCTCCGTTTAATGAGCAGTTCTTC
CASSGHPPFNEQFF
>-|-|TRBV5-5|TRBJ2-1
TGTGCCAGCTCCTCGGATTTAAAGAATGAGCAGTTCTTC
CASSSDLKNEQFF
>-|-|TRBV7-8|TRBJ1-2
TGTGCCAGCAGCTTAGTGGACCGTGAGAGTGGCTACACCTTC
CASSLVDRESGYTF
>-|TRBD1|TRBV7-8|TRBJ1-1
TGTGCCAGCAGCGCCGGGACAGGGGGCGAAGCTTTCTTT
CASSAGTGGEAFF
>-|-|TRBV12-5|TRBJ2-7
TGTGCTAGTGGTTTAAGCCCGGGGAGGAACGAGCAGTACTTC
CASGLSPGRNEQYF
>-|-|TRBV7-6|TRBJ2-3
TGTGCCAGCAGCTCAAGGACTCTACGAGGAGATACGCAGTATTTT
CASSSRTLRGDTQYF
>few|TRBD2|TRBV7-8|TRBJ2-3
TGTGCCAGCAGCCTCGGGGGGGTAGGGCTGGAAGATACGCAGTATTTT
CASSLGGVGLEDTQYF
>-|-|TRBV6-5|TRBJ2-5
TGTGCCAGCAGTTATGGGCGGGCAACGAGGAGGGAGACCCAGTACTTC
CASSYGRATRRETQYF
>-|-|TRBV29-1|TRBJ2-1
TGCAGCGTTGAAGAGAGTGAGCAGTTCTTC
CSVEESEQFF
>-|-|TRBV9|TRBJ2-3
TGTGCCAGCAGCGTAGAAGGGGGGCACACAGATACGCAGTATTTT
CASSVEGGHTDTQYF
>-|-|TRBV7-9|TRBJ2-1
TGTGCCAGCAGCTTGGGGCTCGAAGAGCAGTTCTTC
CASSLGLEEQFF
>few|-|TRBV7-8|TRBJ1-1
TGTGCCAGCAGCTTAACAGCCTTAGAAGCTTTCTTT
CASSLTALEAFF
>-|TRBD2|TRBV7-2|TRBJ2-7
TGTGCCAGCAGCTGGTCTAGCGGGAGCGGTTACGAGCAGTACTTC
CASSWSSGSGYEQYF
>-|-|TRBV28|TRBJ2-3
TGTGCCAGCAGTTTCACAGATACGCAGTATTTT
CASSFTDTQYF
>-|-|TRBV28|TRBJ1-2
TGTGCCAGCAGTCCGGGAAGAACGGACAACGCTATTGGCTACACCTTC
CASSPGRTDNAIGYTF
>-|-|TRBV14|TRBJ2-2
TGTGCCAGCAGACGAACTAGCTCCGGGGAGCTGTTTTTT
CASRRTSSGELFF
>-|-|TRBV7-9|TRBJ1-2
TGTGCCAGCAGCATTAAGCCCCCTTTGAATCCATATGGCTACACCTTC
CASSIKPPLNPYGYTF
>few|TRBD2|TRBV12-3/TRBV12-4|TRBJ2-7
TGTGCCAGCAGTCCTGCCGGGACTAGTCTATACGAGCAGTACTTC
CASSPAGTSLYEQYF
>-|-|TRBV7-9|TRBJ1-2
TGTGCCAGCAGCGCGCCAGGGGCTCCAAACTATGGCTACACCTTC
CASSAPGAPNYGYTF
>few|-|TRBV7-2|TRBJ2-7
TGTGCCAGCAAAGACTTAAGCTCCTACGAGCAGTACTTC
CASKDLSSYEQYF
>-|TRBD1|TRBV4-1|TRBJ2-7
TGCGCCAGCAGCCAAGCGTACAGGGGGCTCAACGAGCAGTACTTC
CASSQAYRGLNEQYF
>many|-|TRBV14|TRBJ2-1
TGTGCCAGCGGGGGATCGGAAAGTCACAATGAGCAGTTCTTC
CASGGSESHNEQFF
>-|TRBD1|TRBV10-3|TRBJ2-5
TGTGCCATCAGAACCGGGACAGGAGAACGTCGAGAGACCCAGTACTTC
CAIRTGTGERRETQYF
>-|-|TRBV7-8|TRBJ2-5
TGTGCCAGCAGGAGCGGGTACCAAGAGACCCAGTACTTC
CASRSGYQETQYF
>few|-|TRBV12-5|TRBJ1-1
TGTGCTAGTGGTCTGGGGGAGACTGAAGCTTTCTTT
CASGLGETEAFF
>-|-|TRBV7-2|TRBJ2-3
TGTGCCAGCAGCTTAGGGGGCCGCACAGATACGCAGTATTTT
CASSLGGRTDTQYF
>few|TRBD2|TRBV11-2|TRBJ2-1
TGTGCCAGCAGCTTACTAGCGGGAGGGTGGAATGAGCAGTTCTTC
CASSLLAGGWNEQFF
>few|TRBD2|TRBV6-2/TRBV6-3|TRBJ2-1
TGTGCCAGCAGTTACTTGGGACTAGCGGGAGGGTCCTACTCCTACAATGAGCAGTTCTTC
CASSYLGLAGGSYSYNEQFF
>many|TRBD2|TRBV6-2/TRBV6-3|TRBJ2-2
TGTGCCAGCAGTTACACCACGGTTGGTGGAGCGGGGTACACCGGGGAGCTGTTTTTT
CASSYTTVGGAGYTGELFF
>few|-|TRBV11-3|TRBJ2-2
TGTGCCAGCAGCTCAACGGTGGGATTCCCGAACACCGGGGAGCTGTTTTTT
CASSSTVGFPNTGELFF
>-|-|TRBV5-8|TRBJ1-2
TGTGCCAGCAGCTTCCGGGGGCCTAACTATGGCTACACCTTC
CASSFRGPNYGYTF
>-|-|TRBV7-2|TRBJ2-5
TGTGCCAGCAGAGACGGGGGGCCAGAGACCCAGTACTTC
CASRDGGPETQYF
>few|-|TRBV4-1|TRBJ2-1
TGCGCCAGCAGCCTCCCCGAGAGGGATGAGCAGTTCTTC
CASSLPERDEQFF
>many|TRBD2|TRBV28|TRBJ2-5
TGTGCCAGCAGAATCCCAGCGGGAGGTGAGACCCAGTACTTC
CASRIPAGGETQYF
>-|-|TRBV6-2/TRBV6-3|TRBJ2-3
TGTGCCAGCAGTTACTCCCAGGGCCCAGATACGCAGTATTTT
CASSYSQGPDTQYF